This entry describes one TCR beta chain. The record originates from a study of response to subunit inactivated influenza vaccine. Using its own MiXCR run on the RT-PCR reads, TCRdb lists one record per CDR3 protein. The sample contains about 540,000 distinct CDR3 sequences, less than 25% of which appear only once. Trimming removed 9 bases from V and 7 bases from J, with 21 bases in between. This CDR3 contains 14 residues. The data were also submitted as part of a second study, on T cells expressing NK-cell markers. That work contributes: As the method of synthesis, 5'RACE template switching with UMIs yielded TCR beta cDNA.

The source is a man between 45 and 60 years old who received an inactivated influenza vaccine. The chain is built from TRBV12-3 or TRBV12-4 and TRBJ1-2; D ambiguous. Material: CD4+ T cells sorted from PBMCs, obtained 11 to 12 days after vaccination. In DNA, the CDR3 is TGTGCCAGTCGACCCCTCCGACTCTCTTCTGGCTACACCTTC. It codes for CASRPLRLSSGYTF.